These T cell receptor beta chains were read from a single sample in a study of blood T cells in healthy people across ages. One entry per CDR3 protein, called by TCRdb with MiXCR from the 5' RACE reads. The sample holds 600,000 or so distinct CDR3 sequences, about 45% seen once. The sequencing sample was made of blood. Receptors were obtained from a man older than 75 in good health. Each CDR3 is given with its conserved first and last residue. A D gene is named only where the DNA matches it firmly. Rows may omit the clone size; those that give it use once, few, many or a size class.

size | J | V | D | DNA | CDR3
. | TRBJ2-5 | TRBV20-1 | . | TGCAGTGCTCAACATAACCTTGGTACGGAGACCCAGTACTTC | CSAQHNLGTETQYF
few | TRBJ2-7 | TRBV18 | . | TGTGCCAGCTCACCCGGAGCAGGGGTCCACGAGCAGTACTTC | CASSPGAGVHEQYF
. | TRBJ2-2 | TRBV19 | . | TGTGCCAGTAGCTGGGGTTACACCGGGGAGCTGTTTTTT | CASSWGYTGELFF
. | TRBJ1-2 | TRBV20-1 | TRBD1 | TGCAGTGCAAGGACAGGGGGGTTTTCTAACTATGGCTACACCTTC | CSARTGGFSNYGYTF
many | TRBJ2-1 | TRBV11-3 | TRBD1 | TGTGCCAGCAGCTTAGGACAGGGAGACAATGAGCAGTTCTTC | CASSLGQGDNEQFF
few | TRBJ2-3 | TRBV7-2 | . | TGTGCCAGCAGCGCCCAAAGGGTCGGCACAGATACGCAGTATTTT | CASSAQRVGTDTQYF
few | TRBJ2-1 | TRBV9 | . | TGTGCCAGCAGCCCCCGGGCTGACAACAATGAGCAGTTCTTC | CASSPRADNNEQFF
once | TRBJ1-1 | TRBV6-2/TRBV6-3 | . | TGTGCCAGCAGTCACCAGGACACTGAAGCTTTCTTT | CASSHQDTEAFF
. | TRBJ2-3 | TRBV12-5 | . | TGTGCTAGTGGTTTGGTACTCGGGTCTCCGGGGGACACAGATACGCAGTATTTT | CASGLVLGSPGDTDTQYF
. | TRBJ1-2 | TRBV3-1 | TRBD1 | TGTGCCAGCAGCCAAGTAGGGGGCGCCGATGGCTACACCTTC | CASSQVGGADGYTF
many | TRBJ2-3 | TRBV6-5 | TRBD2 | TGTGCCAGCAGTTACCGACGGACTAGCGATAGCACAGATACGCAGTATTTT | CASSYRRTSDSTDTQYF
many | TRBJ2-4 | TRBV29-1 | . | TGCAGCGGGGGAGTTCTAGCCAAAAACATTCAGTACTTC | CSGGVLAKNIQYF
. | TRBJ2-4 | TRBV7-3 | TRBD2 | TGTGCCAGCAGCTTAGTGGTAGCGGGAGCCAAAAACATTCAGTACTTC | CASSLVVAGAKNIQYF
. | TRBJ1-4 | TRBV28 | TRBD1 | TGTGCCAGCAGTGTTACAGGGGCTATTAATGAAAAACTGTTTTTT | CASSVTGAINEKLFF
. | TRBJ2-3 | TRBV5-1 | TRBD2 | TGCGCCAGCAGGCCACTAGCGGGGGGGCTAGATACGCAGTATTTT | CASRPLAGGLDTQYF
once | TRBJ2-3 | TRBV6-6 | . | TGTGCCAGCAGTTACGATCAGGATACGCAGTATTTT | CASSYDQDTQYF
. | TRBJ1-2 | TRBV7-2 | . | TGTGCCGGGAATCGAGGGCCGGACTATGGCTACACCTTC | CAGNRGPDYGYTF
. | TRBJ2-6 | TRBV6-2/TRBV6-3 | . | TGTGCCAGCAGTTACTCGTTCCGCCCCGGGGCCAACGTCCTGACTTTC | CASSYSFRPGANVLTF
. | TRBJ1-2 | TRBV5-1 | TRBD1 | TGCGCCAGCAGCTCGGGACAGGGGTGGAGCGGCTACACCTTC | CASSSGQGWSGYTF
few | TRBJ2-7 | TRBV4-3 | TRBD1 | TGCGCCAGCAGCCAGATACAGGGGGCCTACGAGCAGTACTTC | CASSQIQGAYEQYF
. | TRBJ2-2 | TRBV9 | . | TGTGCCAGCAGCGTAGTAGGTAGCCCCTCTGCCGGGGAGCTGTTTTTT | CASSVVGSPSAGELFF
few | TRBJ2-7 | TRBV7-2 | . | TGTGCCAGCAGCTCTCCGGGACGGACTGCCTACGAGCAGTACTTC | CASSSPGRTAYEQYF
many | TRBJ2-2 | TRBV6-6 | . | TGTGCCAGTTCAAGGCGCACCGGGGAGCTGTTTTTT | CASSRRTGELFF
many | TRBJ2-7 | TRBV7-9 | . | TGTGCCAGCAGCCCGGGGGACACCGGTCGGGAGCAGTACTTC | CASSPGDTGREQYF
few | TRBJ2-1 | TRBV28 | . | TGTGCCAGTAAGAGGGTGGGGAATGAGCAGTTCTTC | CASKRVGNEQFF
. | TRBJ2-7 | TRBV3-1 | . | TGTGCCAGCAGCCAAGCTTACGGCCAAAGGAGCTACGAGCAGTACTTC | CASSQAYGQRSYEQYF
. | TRBJ2-7 | TRBV20-1 | TRBD2 | TGCAGTGCTAGAGATCCTAGCGGGAGATACTACGAGCAGTACTTC | CSARDPSGRYYEQYF
few | TRBJ2-6 | TRBV7-7 | . | TGTGCTAGCAGTCCCGCGGACTCTGGGGCCAACGTCCTGACTTTC | CASSPADSGANVLTF
few | TRBJ1-1 | TRBV7-9 | . | TGTGCCAGCAGCCTTATGATGGCGGAAAACACTGAAGCTTTCTTT | CASSLMMAENTEAFF
. | TRBJ2-3 | TRBV12-3/TRBV12-4 | TRBD2 | TGTGCCAGCAGTCAAGGACTAGCGGGAACCACAGATACGCAGTATTTT | CASSQGLAGTTDTQYF
. | TRBJ1-2 | TRBV3-1 | . | TGTGCCAGCAGCCGGGGAAGGACAGCTGATGGCTACACCTTC | CASSRGRTADGYTF
few | TRBJ2-5 | TRBV6-6 | . | TGTGCCAGCAGTTACTCAGGTGGTGACAGAAAAGAGACCCAGTACTTC | CASSYSGGDRKETQYF
. | TRBJ1-4 | TRBV7-9 | TRBD1 | TGTGCCAGCAGCCCGCAGGGGACAGGGGGCGGTGAAAAACTGTTTTTT | CASSPQGTGGGEKLFF
. | TRBJ2-7 | TRBV20-1 | . | TGCAGTGCTTCCGACAGGACCTACGAGCAGTACTTC | CSASDRTYEQYF
. | TRBJ2-7 | TRBV7-2 | TRBD1 | TGTGCCAGCAGCTTAACCGGACAGGAGCCCTCCTACGAGCAGTACTTC | CASSLTGQEPSYEQYF
. | TRBJ2-7 | TRBV4-2 | . | TGTGCCAGCAGCCAAGACAGCTCCTACGAGCAGTACTTC | CASSQDSSYEQYF
. | TRBJ2-7 | TRBV4-3 | . | TGCGCCAGCAGCCAAGAGACAGGACATAGTACCTACGAGCAGTACTTC | CASSQETGHSTYEQYF
. | TRBJ2-5 | TRBV29-1 | . | TGCAGCGTTGACGCGGCTGGCCAGGGAGGTAGAGAGACCCAGTACTTC | CSVDAAGQGGRETQYF
. | TRBJ2-3 | TRBV9 | . | TGTGCCAGCAGCGTAGCTCGGGGCGGAGCTAGCACAGATACGCAGTATTTT | CASSVARGGASTDTQYF
few | TRBJ2-2 | TRBV3-1 | . | TGTGCCAGCAGCCAAAGGGCCGCTGGCGGGGAGCTGTTTTTT | CASSQRAAGGELFF
. | TRBJ2-5 | TRBV6-2/TRBV6-3 | . | TGTGCCAGCGCCCTCGAGGGTAAGAGGGAGACCCAGTACTTC | CASALEGKRETQYF
. | TRBJ1-2 | TRBV10-3 | . | TGTGAAAAAGCCTGTGGGAGTCATGACTACACCTTC | CEKACGSHDYTF
. | TRBJ2-3 | TRBV11-2 | TRBD1 | TGTGCCAGCAGCCCGGGACAGGTATTCACAGATACGCAGTATTTT | CASSPGQVFTDTQYF
. | TRBJ1-4 | TRBV12-3/TRBV12-4 | TRBD1 | TGTGCCAGCAGAAGCAAAGGGGGCGCAAATGAAAAACTGTTTTTT | CASRSKGGANEKLFF
. | TRBJ2-5 | TRBV5-1 | TRBD1 | TGCGCCAGCAGCGCGAGCAGGGGGCAAGAGACCCAGTACTTC | CASSASRGQETQYF
. | TRBJ1-5 | TRBV7-2 | . | TGTGCCAGCAGCCCAGACAGATATAGCAATCAGCCCCAGCATTTT | CASSPDRYSNQPQHF
few | TRBJ2-7 | TRBV11-2 | . | TGTGCCAGCAGCTTTAGCGACAGGACCTACGAGCAGTACTTC | CASSFSDRTYEQYF
. | TRBJ2-7 | TRBV7-2 | . | TGTGCCAGCACCCCAGCGCTACTTACCTACGAGCAGTACTTC | CASTPALLTYEQYF
. | TRBJ2-7 | TRBV4-1 | TRBD1 | TGCGCCAGCAGCCTGCCACCGGGTACAGGGGGATACGAGCAGTACTTC | CASSLPPGTGGYEQYF
. | TRBJ2-2 | TRBV7-2 | . | TGTGCCAGCAGCTTAGATCTAGGAAACACCGGGGAGCTGTTTTTT | CASSLDLGNTGELFF
few | TRBJ2-1 | TRBV5-1 | TRBD2 | TGCGCCAGCAGCCTAGCGGGGCCCTTCTACAATGAGCAGTTCTTC | CASSLAGPFYNEQFF
. | TRBJ2-4 | TRBV5-1 | TRBD2 | TGCGCCAGCAGCCCTCGGCTAGCGGGAGGTCCCCTAGCCAAAAACATTCAGTACTTC | CASSPRLAGGPLAKNIQYF
. | TRBJ2-5 | TRBV27 | . | TGTGCCAGCGGTTTCCGGGACGGATCCCAAGAGACCCAGTACTTC | CASGFRDGSQETQYF
many | TRBJ2-7 | TRBV6-6 | TRBD2 | TGTGCCAGCGACGAAGGGGAGGGCGAGCAGTACTTC | CASDEGEGEQYF
. | TRBJ2-3 | TRBV7-8 | TRBD1 | TGTGCCAGCAGCCCTCAGGGGGACCTACCCACAGATACGCAGTATTTT | CASSPQGDLPTDTQYF
. | TRBJ1-4 | TRBV7-2 | . | TGTGCCAGCAGCTTAGGGGTCAGAGATCTTGAAAAACTGTTTTTT | CASSLGVRDLEKLFF
. | TRBJ2-7 | TRBV6-1 | TRBD1 | TGTGCCAGCCAACGGGACAGGGGTTTTCCCTACGAGCAGTACTTC | CASQRDRGFPYEQYF